These 32 T cell receptor beta chains came from one sample sequenced in a study of CD8 T cells in ankylosing spondylitis. Regarding the study as a whole: A motif of roughly 8 highly homologous TCR beta variants was seen as apparently characteristic of ankylosing spondylitis blood.

TCRdb ran MiXCR on the 5' RACE reads and lists one entry per CDR3 protein. Of about 750,000 distinct CDR3 sequences listed, under 20% are singletons. The antigens of these receptors remain unknown. Source material: blood, either unsorted or a sorted T cell fraction (not recorded which). The receptors were sampled from a male donor with ankylosing spondylitis.

The J gene is TRBJ2-3, the V gene TRBV27, with D unresolved. In germline, CDR1 is MNHEY, CDR2 SMNVEV (reference sequence). Trimming cost V 2 bases and J 6 bases, with 9 bases left between them. The CDR3 runs 13 residues. CDR3 coding DNA: TGTGCCAGCAGTTTAGACTCCCCGGATACGCAGTATTTT. It specifies CASSLDSPDTQYF.

This chain joins TRBV20-1 and TRBJ2-1; no clear D gene. The CDR3 is 15 residues long. CDR1 is DFQATT and CDR2 is SNEGSKA in the germline V gene (reference sequence). Trimming shortened V by 0 bases and J by 4 bases, and 13 bases separated the two germline ends. In nucleotides, the CDR3 is TGCAGTGCTAGAGATTTTCAGGAAGAATACAATGAGCAGTTCTTC. It is translated as CSARDFQEEYNEQFF.

Many counts were recorded for this clonotype. The chain has TRBV2 and TRBJ2-2; the D gene is possibly TRBD1 (5 bases). V gave up 7 bases and J gave up 0 bases, with 15 bases separating them. From germline, CDR1 is SNHLY and CDR2 FYNNEI. This CDR3 is built from 16 residues. DNA of the CDR3: TGTGCCAGCAAGAAAGGGTCAGGGACGAACACCGGGGAGCTGTTTTTT. This translates into CASKKGSGTNTGELFF.

The chain combines TRBV15 with TRBJ2-5; 7 nucleotides agree with TRBD1. The V gene's germline CDR1 is LNHNV and CDR2 YYDKDF (reference sequence). Trimming took 3 bases from V and 5 from J; bases not matched to a gene: 3. The CDR3 is made up of 13 amino acids. CDR3 coding DNA: TGTGCCACCAGCAGCGACAGGGCTGAGACCCAGTACTTC. Protein product: CATSSDRAETQYF.

The chain employs TRBV29-1 and TRBJ1-1; a weak D match, TRBD1 (5 bases). The V gene's germline CDR1 is SQVTM and CDR2 ANQGSEA. The CDR3 contains 12 residues. The V end was cut by 3 bases, the J end by 4 bases, with 9 bases between. DNA for the CDR3: TGCAGCGTTGACCAGGGCGCCACTGAAGCTTTCTTT. Protein: CSVDQGATEAFF.

This clonotype has a handful of counts. J is TRBJ2-1 and V is TRBV5-6; 7 bases are a match to TRBD2. Germline lookup yields CDR1 SGHDT and CDR2 YYEEEE. This CDR3 contains 15 residues. V shed 0 bases, J shed 5 bases, and the junction held 5 bases outside the gene matches. The CDR3: CASSLGAGRHNEQFF. The DNA of the CDR3 is TGTGCCAGCAGCTTGGGAGCGGGAAGACACAATGAGCAGTTCTTC.

The chain recombines TRBV29-1 with TRBJ1-4, with D unresolved. V lost 7 bases, J lost 4 bases, and 16 bases lay in between. In germline, CDR1 is SQVTM, CDR2 ANQGSEA. This CDR3 has 14 residues. CDR3 sequence: CSAQSSYINEKLFF. The CDR3, as DNA: TGCAGCGCCCAGAGCTCGTATATTAATGAAAAACTGTTTTTT.

This clonotype was counted between two and nine times. The chain employs TRBV9 and TRBJ2-2; no clear D gene. The CDR3 extends over 13 amino acids. V shed 1 base and J shed 4 bases, with 5 bases lying between them. Germline V gives CDR1 SGDLS, CDR2 YYNGEE. The CDR3 reads CASSVIPTGELFF. The CDR3 nucleotides are TGTGCCAGCAGCGTAATCCCCACCGGGGAGCTGTTTTTT.

Here the CDR3 reads CASSLGAGRIAGANVLTF. Here the CDR3 DNA reads TGTGCCAGCAGTTTAGGGGCAGGGAGGATCGCTGGGGCCAACGTCCTGACTTTC. The chain recombines TRBV12-3 or TRBV12-4 with TRBJ2-6; maybe TRBD2 (6 bases). This CDR3 has 18 residues. The germline V and J ends were trimmed by 1 base and 2 bases, with 15 bases remaining between them.

The rearrangement uses TRBV9 and TRBJ2-1, with a possible D match to TRBD2 (5 bases). This CDR3 comprises 13 residues. Germline V gene sequence: CDR1 SGDLS, CDR2 YYNGEE. Between the trimmed V and J ends, which lost 4 bases and 7 bases, there was a span of 12 bases. In nucleotides, the CDR3 is TGTGCCAGCAGCACCCGGACGGGGAATGAGCAGTTCTTC. This sequence encodes CASSTRTGNEQFF.

This clonotype was observed a handful of times. At one end the junction does not follow the germline gene, possibly because of a read error. The chain recombines TRBV13 with TRBJ2-4; D perhaps matches TRBD1 (5 bases). CDR1 is PRHDT and CDR2 is FYEKMQ in the germline V gene (reference sequence). The CDR3 consists of 12 residues. The CDR3 region is CASRGARNIQYF. For the CDR3, the DNA is TGTGCCAGCAGAGGGGCCAGAAACATTCAGTACTTC.

The chain employs TRBV7-3 and TRBJ2-1, with a possible D match to TRBD2 (5 bases). V lost 1 base and J lost 10, with 11 bases in between. Germline CDR1 reads SGHTA; CDR2 reads FQGTGA. CDR3 length equals 13 residues. CDR3 bases: TGTGCCAGCAGCTTAAATGGAGGTAGAGAGCAGTTCTTC. Residues: CASSLNGGREQFF.

The rearrangement joins TRBV6-4 to TRBJ1-1, with TRBD1 identical over 8 bases. The germline V gene encodes CDR1 MRHNA and CDR2 SNTAGT. This CDR3 is 15 amino acids long. With 6 bases clipped from V and 4 bases from J, the junction kept 10 bases outside the gene matches. The CDR3 reads CASSGTGGAGTEAFF. The CDR3 nucleotides are TGTGCCAGCAGCGGGACAGGAGGTGCGGGCACTGAAGCTTTCTTT.

The V and J genes are TRBV5-1 and TRBJ1-3, with D possibly TRBD1 on 5 matching bases. This CDR3 contains 17 residues. The V gene lost 4 bases and the J gene lost 0 bases, with 17 bases spanning the gap. Germline values: CDR1 SGHRS, CDR2 YFSETQ. CDR3 sequence reads: CASSPGWGTISGNTIYF. The CDR3 bases are TGCGCCAGCAGCCCCGGGTGGGGCACGATCTCTGGAAACACCATATATTTT.

The chain combines TRBV4-1 with TRBJ2-5, with no clear D. This CDR3 comprises 15 residues. Germline V gene data show CDR1 as MGHRA and CDR2 as YSYEKL. V lost 0 bases and J lost 0, with 8 bases in between. The CDR3 reads CASSQDHEYQETQYF. The CDR3 bases are TGCGCCAGCAGCCAAGATCACGAGTACCAAGAGACCCAGTACTTC.

Note on this clonotype: A much bigger clone sits one base away, suggesting this may be a read error. V and J are TRBV12-3 or TRBV12-4 and TRBJ2-7; TRBD1 agrees at 10 bases. J was trimmed by 5 bases and V by 0 bases; bases with no gene match: 4. The CDR3 runs 15 residues. CDR3 DNA: TGTGCCAGCAGTTTAGCGGGACAGGGGCCCCACGAGCAGTACTTC. It codes for CASSLAGQGPHEQYF.

This clonotype was seen ten or more times. The chain uses TRBV29-1 and TRBJ2-1; the match to TRBD2 covers 9 bases. The J segment lost 5 bases and the V segment lost 0 bases, leaving 8 bases of the junction unmatched. The CDR3 has 16 amino acids. CDR1 SQVTM and CDR2 ANQGSEA come from the germline V gene. The DNA for the CDR3 is TGCAGCGTTGAAGATCCGGCTAGCGGGGTCGACAATGAGCAGTTCTTC. Translating it yields CSVEDPASGVDNEQFF.

The chain is built from TRBV7-9 and TRBJ2-1; no firm D call. Looked up from germline, CDR1 is SEHNR and CDR2 is FQNEAQ (reference sequence). The CDR3 is 14 residues long. The V gene lost 2 bases and the J gene lost 6 bases, with 11 bases spanning the gap. The CDR3 region has the DNA TGTGCCAGCAGCTTATTTGGCAGCCCCAATGAGCAGTTCTTC. Amino acids: CASSLFGSPNEQFF.

The chain joins TRBV12-3 or TRBV12-4 to TRBJ2-3; perhaps D is TRBD1 or TRBD2 (5 bases each). Trimming removed 10 bases from V and 4 bases from J, with 24 bases in between. The CDR3 has 16 amino acids. DNA for the CDR3: TGTGCCAACGCCCGGTGGGGGATGTCGAGCCCAGATACGCAGTATTTT. Translation: CANARWGMSSPDTQYF.

The chain carries TRBV20-1 and TRBJ1-1; TRBD1 might be the D (5 bases). The V gene lost 6 bases and the J gene lost 5 bases, with 16 bases spanning the gap. This CDR3 has 13 residues. Germline lookup yields CDR1 DFQATT and CDR2 SNEGSKA (reference sequence). CDR3 coding DNA: TGCAGTGCCCCGGGGAGGGGTAGGACTGAAGCTTTCTTT. Its translation: CSAPGRGRTEAFF.

This sequence joins TRBV4-2 and TRBJ2-3; D is undetermined. The germline CDR1 and CDR2 sequences are LGHNA and YNFKEQ. CDR3 length: 14 amino acids. Trimming stripped 1 base from V and 7 bases from J, with 12 bases between. In DNA, the CDR3 is TGTGCCAGCAGCCAAGGGACCGTAAAAAATACGCAGTATTTT. Residues: CASSQGTVKNTQYF.

The V gene is TRBV7-9, the J gene TRBJ2-1, with D perhaps matching TRBD2 (6 bases). V was trimmed by 5 bases and J by 8 bases, leaving 19 bases between them. Germline V gene lookup returns CDR1 SEHNR and CDR2 FQNEAQ (reference sequence). The CDR3 runs to 15 residues. CDR3 sequence: CASSLGTASVDEQFF. The CDR3, as DNA: TGTGCCAGCAGCCTAGGGACTGCCTCTGTGGATGAGCAGTTCTTC.

The chain has TRBV5-5 and TRBJ1-5; no definite D call. Germline CDR1 is SGHKS and CDR2 is YYEKEE (reference sequence). V lost 3 bases and J 3 bases, leaving 7 bases between the germline ends. This CDR3 is 13 amino acids long. CDR3 residues: CASSWVDNQPQHF. CDR3 in DNA: TGTGCCAGCAGCTGGGTAGACAATCAGCCCCAGCATTTT.

The chain employs TRBV7-3 and TRBJ2-3; TRBD2 matches 10 bases. Germline lookup yields CDR1 SGHTA and CDR2 FQGTGA. This CDR3 contains 19 residues. The junction had 17 bases not matched to a gene; V was cut back by 5 bases and J by 3 bases. The CDR3 sequence is CASSPSPRTSGDRTDTQYF. Written as DNA, the CDR3 is TGTGCCAGCAGCCCCTCCCCCCGGACTAGCGGAGATAGAACAGATACGCAGTATTTT.

The chain uses TRBV27 and TRBJ2-3; D gene unclear. The length of the CDR3 is 16 residues. V was clipped by 1 base and J by 2 bases, with 13 bases between them. The germline gives CDR1 MNHEY, CDR2 SMNVEV (reference sequence). CDR3: CASSLLAELLTDTQYF. CDR3 DNA: TGTGCCAGCAGTTTATTGGCGGAATTACTCACAGATACGCAGTATTTT.

This clonotype was observed a few times. The V gene is TRBV5-1, the J gene TRBJ2-5, with D perhaps matching TRBD2 (6 bases). Looked up from germline, CDR1 is SGHRS and CDR2 is YFSETQ. CDR3 size: 13 residues. The V end lost 3 bases, the J end lost 2 bases, and 8 bases lay between the germline ends. The CDR3 sequence is CASSSGVQETQYF. Here the CDR3 DNA reads TGCGCCAGCAGCTCGGGGGTTCAAGAGACCCAGTACTTC. Full variable domain (outside the CDR3, taken from reference TRBV5-1 and TRBJ2-5): KAGVTQTPRYLIKTRGQQVTLSCSPISGHRSVSWYQQTPGQGLQFLFEYFSETQRNKGNFPGRFSGRQFSNSRSEMNVSTLELGDSALYLCASSSGVQETQYFGPGTRLLVL.

This chain connects TRBV25-1 to TRBJ2-7, with D perhaps TRBD2 (6 bases). Deletions cut 2 bases from V and 6 bases from J, with 14 bases between. Germline V gene data show CDR1 as MGHDK and CDR2 as SYGVNS. The CDR3 consists of 14 residues. CDR3 region: CASSELLSGREQYF. The DNA of the CDR3 is TGTGCCAGCAGTGAACTCCTAAGCGGGCGCGAGCAGTACTTC.

The chain recombines TRBV7-2 with TRBJ1-1, with D perhaps TRBD1 (6 bases). CDR3 length: 16 residues. Germline lookup yields CDR1 SGHTA and CDR2 FQGNSA. V lost 1 base, J lost 8 bases, and 20 bases lay in between. CDR3 sequence (DNA): TGTGCCAGCAGCTTAGGTGGCGCAGGGGAAACCTGGGAAGCTTTCTTT. Translated, it gives CASSLGGAGETWEAFF.

V is TRBV27 and J is TRBJ2-7; weak D call: TRBD1 (6 bases). Trimming removed 4 bases at V and 3 bases at J, with 16 bases between. The CDR3 totals 15 residues. The V gene's germline CDR1 is MNHEY and CDR2 SMNVEV (reference sequence). CDR3 nucleotide sequence: TGTGCCAGCAGTTCACAGGGAATATCCTTCTACGAGCAGTACTTC. Its translation: CASSSQGISFYEQYF.

This clonotype was counted at least ten times. The chain links TRBV20-1 to TRBJ2-7, with 9 nucleotides matching TRBD1. CDR3 size: 15 residues. Per the germline V gene, CDR1 is DFQATT and CDR2 is SNEGSKA (reference sequence). The V segment lost 6 bases and the J segment 1 base; nucleotides outside the gene matches: 10. In DNA, the CDR3 is TGCAGTGCCACAGGGGGCGGGACTTGGTCCTACGAGCAGTACTTC. Its protein product is CSATGGGTWSYEQYF.

In nucleotides, the CDR3 is TGTGCCAGCAGCCCAGGGACAGGGGGTCCCATCAATGAGCAGTTCTTC. It is translated as CASSPGTGGPINEQFF. The genes are TRBV4-2 and TRBJ2-1; TRBD1 matches 11 bases. The trim removed 4 bases at V and 6 bases at J, leaving 8 bases unmatched. This CDR3 contains 16 residues. Germline V gene sequence: CDR1 LGHNA, CDR2 YNFKEQ.

In its sample, this clonotype was seen a few times. The V and J genes are TRBV2 and TRBJ2-3, with 7 nucleotides matching TRBD1. The CDR3 runs 14 residues. V shed 8 bases, J shed 4 bases, and the junction held 9 bases outside the gene matches. Germline V gene data show CDR1 as SNHLY and CDR2 as FYNNEI. The CDR3 nucleotides read TGTGCCAGCGGGACAGCTTCGGCCCCAGATACGCAGTATTTT. Its translation: CASGTASAPDTQYF.